This T cell receptor (beta chain) comes out of a study of T cell therapy after organ transplantation. Study details: Therapy products were autologous CMV-specific T cells, peptide-expanded for roughly 2 weeks. Of around 10 patients, eight responded clinically and two did not. Across 2 to 6 intravenous infusions, patients got a median of 1.92 x 10^8 CMV-specific T cells.

This CDR3 is 17 amino acids long. With V trimmed by 3 bases and J by 7 bases, 15 bases remained unmatched. The germline gives CDR1 SGHDT, CDR2 YYEEEE. As regards this clone: Its antigen is unknown.

The method was immunoSEQ multiplex PCR; TCRdb's version includes in-frame clones alone and lacks a portion of them. The top ten clones hold about 19% of a sample with about 2,200 clones, about 90% of them seen once. The TCR originated in a human patient who had received a solid organ transplant and had CMV disease. The gene calls are TRBV5-6 and TRBJ1-2; TRBD1 matches at 10 bases. This sample comprised CD8+ T cells from blood, obtained before autologous CMV-specific T cell therapy. The CDR3 DNA reads TGTGCCAGCAGCTGTATGTGGGGGACAGGGGAACTATGTGGCTACACCTTC. As protein: CASSCMWGTGELCGYTF.